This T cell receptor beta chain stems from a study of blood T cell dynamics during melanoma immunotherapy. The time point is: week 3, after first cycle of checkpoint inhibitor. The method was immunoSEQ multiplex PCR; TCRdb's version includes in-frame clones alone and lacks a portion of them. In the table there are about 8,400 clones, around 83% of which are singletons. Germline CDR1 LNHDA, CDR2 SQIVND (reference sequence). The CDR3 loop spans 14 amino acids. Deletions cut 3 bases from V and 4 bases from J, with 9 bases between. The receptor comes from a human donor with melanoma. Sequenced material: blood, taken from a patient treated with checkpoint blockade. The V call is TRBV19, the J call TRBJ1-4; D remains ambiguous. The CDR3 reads CASSIRPGNEKLFF. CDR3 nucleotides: TGTGCCAGTAGTATCAGGCCTGGTAATGAAAAACTGTTTTTT.